The T cell receptor beta chain under discussion was sequenced for a study of blood T cell repertoires in COVID-19. This CDR3 has 14 amino acids. The germline CDR1 and CDR2 sequences are SGHTA and FQGTGA. V was shortened by 5 bases and J by 0 bases, with 8 bases between the two germline ends. Authors' processing steps: Reference gene primer amplification in the assay estimated nucleated cell counts. Libraries were prepared by immunoSEQ multiplex PCR; TCRdb keeps only in-frame clonotypes and omits some of them. V, J and clone size were drawn from that table, and D and trimming were deduced from the DNA. Among some 350,000 clones listed, approximately 91% were seen once.

This TCR was recovered from a woman aged 70-85 years with COVID-19, enrolled during active disease. V is TRBV7-3 and J is TRBJ2-1, with D maybe TRBD2 (6 bases). The sequencing sample was made of peripheral blood. The CDR3 loop reads CASSIGSSYNEQFF. CDR3 bases: TGTGCCAGCAGCATCGGGAGCTCCTACAATGAGCAGTTCTTC.